The source of this T cell receptor beta chain is a study of T cell repertoires in cytomegalovirus infection. In the study overall: CMV infection plus the matching HLA type was flagged by public TCR beta signatures. Findings of the study overall: Predominance within the ex vivo response was attributable to HLA-C-restricted CMV-specific TCR beta clonotypes.

In TCRdb, the reads were re-called with MiXCR into one record per CDR3 protein. The data hold about 200,000 distinct CDR3 sequences, with roughly 9% observed a single time. As for this clonotype: Antigen: not known.

The sequenced sample consisted of PBMCs. This TCR was recovered from a human donor in good health (CMV status not recorded). Some clones in this sample may be carry-over from other donors' samples.

The CDR3 DNA follows: TGTGCCAGCACAGGGGCTCGGGGTCAGCCCCAGCATTTT. Encoded protein: CASTGARGQPQHF. The chain employs TRBV6-6 and TRBJ1-5; D perhaps matches TRBD1 (6 bases). V lost 7 bases and J 6 bases, leaving 13 bases between the germline ends. CDR1 and CDR2 (germline): MNHNY, SVGAGI (reference sequence). The CDR3 is made up of 13 amino acids.